This TCR beta chain was sequenced for a study of shared clonotypes between healthy human individuals. Generated by immunoSEQ multiplex PCR, the TCRdb table keeps only in-frame clones and is missing some. The sample includes hundreds of thousands of clones, 80% to 95% seen only once; the top ten take about 25%. V lost 1 base to trimming and J lost 5 bases, with 6 bases between them. The CDR3 contains 12 residues. From germline, CDR1 is SEHNR and CDR2 FQNEAQ (reference sequence). Note on this clone: Other DNA sequences in the sample encode the same CDR3.

In the naive CD8 group, cells lacked CD45RO and were positively selected for CCR7, so terminally differentiated effector memory CD45RA+ cells were left out. The chain is built from TRBV7-9 and TRBJ2-7; possible D gene TRBD1, 5 bases. The sequenced sample consisted of naive CD8+ T cells sorted from blood. This TCR came from a man under 40 in good health. In nucleotides, the CDR3 is TGTGCCAGCAGCTTAGGCAGGGACGAGCAGTACTTC. Its translation is CASSLGRDEQYF. The whole variable domain, remainder taken from reference TRBV7-9 and TRBJ2-7, is DTGVSQNPRHKITKRGQNVTFRCDPISEHNRLYWYRQTLGQGPEFLTYFQNEAQLEKSRLLSDRFSAERPKGSFSTLEIQRTEQGDSAMYLCASSLGRDEQYFGPGTRLTVT.